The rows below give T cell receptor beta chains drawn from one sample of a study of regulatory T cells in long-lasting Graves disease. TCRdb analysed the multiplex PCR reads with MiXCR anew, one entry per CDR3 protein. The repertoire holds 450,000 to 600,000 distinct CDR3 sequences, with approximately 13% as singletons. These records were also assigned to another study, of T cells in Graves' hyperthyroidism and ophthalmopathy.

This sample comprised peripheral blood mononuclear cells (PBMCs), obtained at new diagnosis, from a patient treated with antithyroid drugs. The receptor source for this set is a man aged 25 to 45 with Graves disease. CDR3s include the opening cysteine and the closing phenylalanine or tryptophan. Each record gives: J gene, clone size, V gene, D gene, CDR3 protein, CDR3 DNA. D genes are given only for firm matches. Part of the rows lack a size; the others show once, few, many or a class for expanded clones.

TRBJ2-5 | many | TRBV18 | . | CASSYGGAEETQYF | TGTGCCAGCTCCTATGGGGGGGCTGAAGAGACCCAGTACTTC
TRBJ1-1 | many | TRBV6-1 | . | CASSEPGQPTEAFF | TGTGCCAGCAGTGAACCCGGGCAGCCCACTGAAGCTTTCTTT
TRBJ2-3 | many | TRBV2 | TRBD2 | CASRISGSGDTDTQYF | TGTGCCAGCCGGATTAGCGGGAGTGGGGACACAGATACGCAGTATTTT
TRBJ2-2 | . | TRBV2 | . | CASSRRLANTGGLFF | TGTGCCAGCAGTCGCCGACTCGCGAACACCGGGGGGCTGTTTTTT
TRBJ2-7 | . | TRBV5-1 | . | CASSLESAKWYEQYF | TGCGCCAGCAGCTTGGAGAGCGCTAAGTGGTACGAGCAGTACTTC
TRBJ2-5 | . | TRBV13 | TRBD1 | CASSWGQGRAGGETQYF | TGTGCCAGCAGCTGGGGACAGGGGCGCGCCGGGGGGGAGACCCAGTACTTC
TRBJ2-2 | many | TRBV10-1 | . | CASLAPVTGELFF | TGCGCCAGTCTAGCCCCAGTTACCGGGGAGCTGTTTTTT
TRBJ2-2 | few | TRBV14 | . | CASRPRWRNTGELFF | TGTGCCAGCAGGCCTCGCTGGCGGAACACCGGGGAGCTGTTTTTT
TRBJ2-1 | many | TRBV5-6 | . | CASSLEVERQFF | TGTGCCAGCAGCTTGGAAGTAGAACGGCAGTTCTTC
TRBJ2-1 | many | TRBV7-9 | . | CASSLAQGSYNEQFF | TGTGCCAGCAGCTTAGCGCAGGGTTCCTACAATGAGCAGTTCTTC
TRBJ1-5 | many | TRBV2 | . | CASNWDKVQPQHF | TGTGCCAGCAATTGGGACAAGGTACAGCCCCAGCATTTT
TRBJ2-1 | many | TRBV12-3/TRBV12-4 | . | CASQSTSRSYNEQFF | TGTGCCAGCCAATCAACTAGTCGCTCCTACAATGAGCAGTTCTTC
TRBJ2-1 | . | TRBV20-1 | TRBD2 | CSAEGPSGRDDEQFF | TGCAGTGCTGAGGGTCCCAGCGGGAGGGATGATGAGCAGTTCTTC
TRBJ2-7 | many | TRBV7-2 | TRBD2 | CASSGTSGIGEQYF | TGTGCCAGCAGCGGGACTAGCGGGATAGGGGAGCAGTACTTC
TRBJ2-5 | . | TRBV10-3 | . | CAISGSLTITQETQYF | TGTGCCATCAGTGGGTCTCTGACTATCACTCAAGAGACCCAGTACTTC
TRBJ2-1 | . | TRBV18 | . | CASSPKRAGSGEQFF | TGTGCCAGCTCACCAAAAAGGGCCGGGTCGGGTGAGCAGTTCTTC
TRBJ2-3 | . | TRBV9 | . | CASSQEGATTDTQYF | TGTGCCAGCAGCCAGGAGGGGGCAACCACAGATACGCAGTATTTT
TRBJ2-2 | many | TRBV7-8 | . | CASSLWVLGRRNTGELFF | TGTGCCAGCAGCTTATGGGTCCTTGGGCGGAGGAACACCGGGGAGCTGTTTTTT
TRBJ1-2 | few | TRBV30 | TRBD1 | CAWIYRGREGYTF | TGTGCCTGGATCTACAGGGGGCGAGAGGGCTACACCTTC
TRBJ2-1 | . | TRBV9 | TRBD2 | CASSVIAGVALNEQFF | TGTGCCAGCAGCGTGATAGCGGGAGTGGCTCTCAATGAGCAGTTCTTC
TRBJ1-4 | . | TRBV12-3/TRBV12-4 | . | CASGGEEKLFF | TGTGCCAGCGGAGGGGAAGAAAAACTGTTTTTT
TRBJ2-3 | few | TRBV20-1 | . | CSARDLVRGTTDTQYF | TGCAGTGCTAGAGATCTCGTCAGGGGGACTACAGATACGCAGTATTTT
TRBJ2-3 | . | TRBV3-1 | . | CASTQGHTQYF | TGTGCCAGCACACAGGGTCATACGCAGTATTTT
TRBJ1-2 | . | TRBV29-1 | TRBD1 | CNTLTGDYGYTF | TGCAACACACTTACAGGGGACTATGGCTACACCTTC
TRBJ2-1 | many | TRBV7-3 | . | CASRADSSYNEQFF | TGTGCCAGCAGGGCGGATAGCTCCTACAATGAGCAGTTCTTC
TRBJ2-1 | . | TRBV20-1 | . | CSALGPSGDNEQFF | TGCAGTGCTCTGGGACCCTCCGGGGACAATGAGCAGTTCTTC
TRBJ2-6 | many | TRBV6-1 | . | CASSWGAGANVLTF | TGTGCCAGCAGCTGGGGCGCTGGGGCCAACGTCCTGACTTTC
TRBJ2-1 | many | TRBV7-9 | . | CASNKAQQSYNEQFF | TGTGCCAGCAATAAGGCTCAGCAGTCCTACAATGAGCAGTTCTTC
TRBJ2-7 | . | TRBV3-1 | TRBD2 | CASSELAGGPVTYEQYF | TGTGCCAGCAGCGAACTAGCGGGAGGGCCGGTAACCTACGAGCAGTACTTC
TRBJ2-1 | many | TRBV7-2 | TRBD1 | CASSSRTGAYNEQFF | TGTGCCAGCAGCTCCCGGACAGGGGCCTACAATGAGCAGTTCTTC
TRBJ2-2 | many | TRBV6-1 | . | CATETARSGGELFF | TGTGCCACCGAAACCGCCAGGTCGGGCGGGGAGCTGTTTTTT
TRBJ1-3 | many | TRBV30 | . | CAWSPPESGNTIYF | TGTGCCTGGAGTCCACCGGAGTCTGGAAACACCATATATTTT
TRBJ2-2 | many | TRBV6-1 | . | CASGSGTANTGELFF | TGTGCCAGCGGGAGCGGTACCGCGAACACCGGGGAGCTGTTTTTT
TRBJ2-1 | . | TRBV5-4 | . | CASSFQTRTYNEQFF | TGTGCCAGCAGCTTCCAGACCCGTACTTACAATGAGCAGTTCTTC
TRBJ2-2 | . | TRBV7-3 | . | CASSSDRNTGELFF | TGTGCCAGCAGCTCGGACAGGAACACCGGGGAGCTGTTTTTT
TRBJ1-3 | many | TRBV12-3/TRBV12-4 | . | CASLTLSGNTIYF | TGTGCCAGCTTGACCCTCTCTGGAAACACCATATATTTT
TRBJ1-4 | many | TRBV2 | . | CASTDWGRNDEKLFF | TGTGCCAGCACCGACTGGGGGCGTAATGATGAAAAACTGTTTTTT
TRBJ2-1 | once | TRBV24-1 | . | CATSGWQGEQFF | TGTGCCACCAGTGGTTGGCAAGGTGAGCAGTTCTTC
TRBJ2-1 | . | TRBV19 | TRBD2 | CASRLAGGPGGEQFF | TGTGCCAGTAGACTAGCGGGAGGGCCAGGGGGTGAGCAGTTCTTC
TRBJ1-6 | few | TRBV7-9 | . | CASSQVEGTPLHF | TGTGCCAGCAGTCAGGTAGAAGGGACACCCCTCCACTTT
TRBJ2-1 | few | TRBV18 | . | CASSPSLGDEQFF | TGTGCCAGCTCACCATCCCTAGGCGATGAGCAGTTCTTC
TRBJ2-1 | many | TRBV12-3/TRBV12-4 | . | CASTPGIGGPGNEQFF | TGTGCCAGCACCCCTGGAATAGGGGGGCCAGGCAATGAGCAGTTCTTC
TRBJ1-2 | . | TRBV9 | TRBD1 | CASSVEGQGGIYGYTF | TGTGCCAGCAGCGTAGAGGGTCAGGGGGGGATCTATGGCTACACCTTC